The source of this T cell receptor (beta chain) is a study of OX40 agonist ivuxolimab in advanced cancers. The method was immunoSEQ multiplex PCR; TCRdb's version includes in-frame clones alone and lacks a portion of them. The table includes fewer than 85,000 clones, roughly 92% detected once. Germline assignment: CDR1 SEHNR and CDR2 FQNEAQ (reference sequence). This CDR3 spans 11 amino acids. A remark on this clone: One end of the junction does not line up with germline, which may come from a read error.

The input for sequencing was CD4+ or CD8+ T cells sorted from blood, taken in a trial of the OX40 agonist ivuxolimab. The source of this sequence is an adult with an advanced solid tumor such as melanoma, head and neck, liver or kidney cancer. This chain connects TRBV7-9 to TRBJ1-1; TRBD1 matches at 11 bases. CDR3 sequence: CIGTGGKEAFF. The CDR3 DNA reads as TGCATAGGGACAGGGGGAAAAGAAGCTTTCTTT.